This entry concerns a single T cell receptor (beta chain). The data stem from a study of control samples from healthy donors and cancer patients. The CDR3 has 15 amino acids. V lost 5 bases and J 8 bases, leaving 18 bases between the germline ends. Germline assignment: CDR1 MGHRA and CDR2 YSYEKL. The assay was immunoSEQ multiplex PCR, and TCRdb's table has in-frame clones only and misses some. The table has around 80,000 clones, about nine tenths seen once. The chain carries TRBV4-1 and TRBJ1-4; D is ambiguous. The source is a man aged 50 or older in good health. The sequenced sample was blood. The CDR3 DNA is TGCGCCAGCAGCTGGTTCAGGAGCCCTGAAGAAAAACTGTTTTTT. This translates into CASSWFRSPEEKLFF.